These T cell receptor beta chains were read from a single sample in a study of cytomegalovirus exposure and HLA in healthy donors. Sequencing was performed with immunoSEQ multiplex PCR; in TCRdb, only in-frame clones are kept and a portion is missing. This table holds about 130,000 clones, around 80% found once. Sequenced input: PBMCs. All receptors derive from a woman aged 40 to 50 in good health and CMV-seronegative. The CDR3 runs from the conserved cysteine through the conserved F or W. The D gene is left open where the match is weak. Clone size is stated in some rows and not others, as once, few, many or a class when expanded.

>TRBJ1-2|TRBV6-5|.|TRBD1
TGTGCCAGCAGTAGGGGAGACAGGGGTGGCTACACCTTC
CASSRGDRGGYTF
>TRBJ2-5|TRBV6-6|.|.
TGTGCCAGCAGTTCAGGAGAGACCCAGTACTTC
CASSSGETQYF
>TRBJ1-3|TRBV5-1|.|.
TGCGCCAGCAAGGTCGACAGTTCCTTCTCTGGAAACACCATATATTTT
CASKVDSSFSGNTIYF
>TRBJ2-1|TRBV6-1|.|TRBD1
TGTGCCAGCAGTGATCCACGGACAGGTAGCTCCTACAATGAGCAGTTCTTC
CASSDPRTGSSYNEQFF
>TRBJ2-2|TRBV7-8|.|TRBD2
TGTGCCAGCGGACTAGCGGGGGACACCGGGGAGCTGTTTTTT
CASGLAGDTGELFF
>TRBJ1-4|TRBV30|.|TRBD1
TGTGCCTGGAGTGTACGAGGGACAGGGGGTGAAAAACTGTTTTTT
CAWSVRGTGGEKLFF
>TRBJ2-7|TRBV10-1|.|TRBD1
TGCGCCAGCAGTCCCTCAGGGGGCTCCTACGAGCAGTACTTC
CASSPSGGSYEQYF
>TRBJ2-7|TRBV5-1|.|TRBD2
TGCGCCAGCAGCTTCACTAGCGGGAGTTTTTCCTACGAGCAGTACTTC
CASSFTSGSFSYEQYF
>TRBJ1-6|TRBV27|once|TRBD1
TGTGCCAGCACCATGGGACAGGGAGGTATTAATTCACCCCTCCACTTT
CASTMGQGGINSPLHF
>TRBJ2-2|TRBV28|.|.
TGTGCCAGCACCCCCCCGGGGATGAACGGGGAGCTGTTTTTT
CASTPPGMNGELFF
>TRBJ2-1|TRBV5-6|.|TRBD2
TGTGCCAGCAGCTTGGGCGGGAGTGCCTACAATGAGCAGTTCTTC
CASSLGGSAYNEQFF
>TRBJ1-1|TRBV6-5|.|.
TGTGCCAGCAGTTACTCAATAGGAGGGAACACTGAAGCTTTCTTT
CASSYSIGGNTEAFF
>TRBJ2-3|TRBV30|.|TRBD2
TGTGCCTGGAGTTATAGCGGGGGGGCAGATACGCAGTATTTT
CAWSYSGGADTQYF
>TRBJ2-3|TRBV19|once|TRBD2
TGTGCCAGTAGTCGGGCTAGCGGTAGCACAGATACGCAGTATTTT
CASSRASGSTDTQYF
>TRBJ2-5|TRBV6-5|.|TRBD2
TGTGCCAGCAGGGCACTAGCGGGGCCAGAGACCCAGTACTTC
CASRALAGPETQYF
>TRBJ1-4|TRBV15|.|.
TGTGCCACCAGCAGAGCCGGGGGGAGTTATGAAAAACTGTTTTTT
CATSRAGGSYEKLFF
>TRBJ1-6|TRBV13|.|.
TGTGCCAGCAGTCAACGACAGTCCTCTTCCACCCTCCACTTT
CASSQRQSSSTLHF
>TRBJ1-1|TRBV19|.|.
TGTGCCAGTAAACTCAGGAGCGAGGGGAACACTGAAGCTTTCTTT
CASKLRSEGNTEAFF
>TRBJ2-5|TRBV4-2|.|.
TGTGCCAGCAGCCAAGATTGGCGGGGGCTCCAAGAGACCCAGTACTTC
CASSQDWRGLQETQYF
>TRBJ1-1|TRBV27|few|TRBD1
TGTGCCAGCAGTCGACGGGACAGTCCGGCGAAGAACACTGAAGCTTTCTTT
CASSRRDSPAKNTEAFF
>TRBJ1-6|TRBV5-1|.|.
TGCGCCAGCAGGTACGGAGAAACCCCCCTCCACTTT
CASRYGETPLHF
>TRBJ1-6|TRBV28|.|.
TGTGCCAGCAGTTTGGTTGGGGGCCAGGGAAATTCACCCCTCCACTTT
CASSLVGGQGNSPLHF
>TRBJ2-4|TRBV21-1|.|.
TGTGCCAGCAGCAAAGATAGTAAAGCGGGGGGAATAGCCAAAAACATTCAGTACTTC
CASSKDSKAGGIAKNIQYF
>TRBJ2-7|TRBV7-6|.|TRBD1
TGTGCCAGCAGCCGGGGACAGGGCGGCGAGCAGTACTTC
CASSRGQGGEQYF
>TRBJ2-7|TRBV6-1|.|TRBD2
TGTGCCAGCGCCACCGGGACTAGAATCTACGAGCAGTACTTC
CASATGTRIYEQYF
>TRBJ2-6|TRBV15|.|.
TGTGCCACCAGCGGCACAATTAGCTCTGGGGCCAACGGCCTGACTTTC
CATSGTISSGANGLTF
>TRBJ2-1|TRBV5-1|.|.
TGCGCCAGCAGCTGGCAGGGAGCGGAGGGTAATGAGCAGTTCTTC
CASSWQGAEGNEQFF
>TRBJ1-2|TRBV5-1|.|TRBD1
TGCGCCAGCAGCTCCCTGACAGGGGAGTTGGTTGGCTACACCTTC
CASSSLTGELVGYTF
>TRBJ1-2|TRBV6-1|once|TRBD1
TGTGCCAGCAGCTGGGACAGTGACAACTATGGCTACACCTTC
CASSWDSDNYGYTF
>TRBJ2-1|TRBV5-1|.|TRBD2
TGCGCCAGCAGCTTCCGTAGCGGGAGTAACAATGAGCAGTTCTTC
CASSFRSGSNNEQFF
>TRBJ2-1|TRBV19|.|TRBD2
TGTGCCAGTAGTATGAGGCTAGCGGGAGAGTTTATCTACAATGAGCAGTTCTTC
CASSMRLAGEFIYNEQFF
>TRBJ1-1|TRBV19|.|TRBD1
TGTGCCAGTATTCGGGCAGGGGGCTTTGGCACTGAAGCTTTCTTT
CASIRAGGFGTEAFF
>TRBJ2-3|TRBV5-1|.|TRBD2
TGCGCCAGCAGCTTGGGGACTAGCGGGAGCCTCACAGATACGCAGTATTTT
CASSLGTSGSLTDTQYF
>TRBJ1-1|TRBV2|few|TRBD1
TGTGCCAGCAGGGGACAGGGAAACCCTCCCAACACTGAAGCTTTCTTT
CASRGQGNPPNTEAFF
>TRBJ1-1|TRBV6-5|.|TRBD1
TGTGCCAGCAGTTACCCTCCCTGGACAGGAGAAACTGAAGCTTTCTTT
CASSYPPWTGETEAFF
>TRBJ1-1|TRBV28|.|.
TGTGCCAGCACCCCCGGTGTGGCCGGGGTGAACACTGAAGCTTTCTTT
CASTPGVAGVNTEAFF
>TRBJ2-7|TRBV6-1|.|TRBD2
TGCGCCGGGGGGATAAACCCTACGGGGGAGCAGTACTTC
CAGGINPTGEQYF
>TRBJ2-7|TRBV7-9|.|TRBD1
TGTGCCAGCAGCGACAGGGGGCAGGGCTCCTACGAGCAGTACTTC
CASSDRGQGSYEQYF
>TRBJ2-1|TRBV7-3|.|TRBD2
TGTGCCAGCAGCCCTCCGAGGCTAGCGGGAGCCAATGAGCAGTTCTTC
CASSPPRLAGANEQFF
>TRBJ2-2|TRBV5-1|.|TRBD2
TGCGCCAGCAGCTTGAAACTAGCGGGAATTAACACCGGGGAGCTGTTTTTT
CASSLKLAGINTGELFF
>TRBJ2-7|TRBV28|.|.
TGTGCCAGCAGCCACAACGGGGTAGGCTCCTACGAGCAGTACTTC
CASSHNGVGSYEQYF
>TRBJ1-3|TRBV30|.|.
TGTGCCTGGAACGGACAGCCCTCTGGAAACACCATATATTTT
CAWNGQPSGNTIYF
>TRBJ2-7|TRBV10-1|.|.
TGCGCCTCTACAGCCCCCCCCCGCTACGAGCAGTACTTC
CASTAPPRYEQYF
>TRBJ2-3|TRBV5-1|.|TRBD2
TGCGCCAGCCGACTAGCGGGAAGCACAGATACGCAGTATTTT
CASRLAGSTDTQYF
>TRBJ2-2|TRBV11-3|few|TRBD1
TGTGCCAGCAGCTGGACAGGGATCGGGGACACCGGGGAGCTGTTTTTT
CASSWTGIGDTGELFF
>TRBJ1-2|TRBV2|.|.
TGTGCCAGCAGTGGAGGACAGCCTAACTATGGCTACACCTTC
CASSGGQPNYGYTF
>TRBJ2-1|TRBV5-4|.|TRBD2
TGTGCCAGCACCGATGGGACTAGCGGGAAGAGAACCTACAATGAGCAGTTCTTC
CASTDGTSGKRTYNEQFF
>TRBJ2-7|TRBV6-1|.|.
TGTGCCAGCAGTGAACTGGGGAGCTCCTACGAGCAGTACTTC
CASSELGSSYEQYF
>TRBJ1-2|TRBV27|few|.
TGTGCCAGCAGTCAGGGGACCGGGGAGGGTGGCTACACCTTC
CASSQGTGEGGYTF
>TRBJ2-6|TRBV1|once|.
TGCACCAGCAGCCAAGTTGGTAGGGTTAGTGGAGGGGCCAACGGCCTGACTTTC
CTSSQVGRVSGGANGLTF
>TRBJ2-1|TRBV29-1|.|.
TGCAGCGCCCTCTCCCACAGGCTTAATGAGCAGTTCTTC
CSALSHRLNEQFF
>TRBJ2-6|TRBV4-2|.|.
TGTGCCAGCAGCCAAGATGGGCCGGCCAGTGGGGCCAACGGCCTGACTTTC
CASSQDGPASGANGLTF
>TRBJ1-4|TRBV11-3|.|.
TGTGCCAGCAGCCCCGAGGGGGGGCGCTTGGAGGATGAAAAACTGTTTTTT
CASSPEGGRLEDEKLFF
>TRBJ2-3|TRBV9|.|.
TGTGCCAGCAGCGAGGGGGAGGGAGATACGCAGTATTTT
CASSEGEGDTQYF